This TCR beta chain was identified in a study of blood T cell repertoires in COVID-19. The overall study: Specimens from acute and convalescent COVID-19 originated in the United States, Italy and Spain.

Germline CDR1 reads LGHDT; CDR2 reads YNNKEL (reference sequence). This CDR3 spans 15 amino acids. V dropped 4 bases and J dropped 1 base, with 11 bases sitting between them. This clone is a singleton in its sample. Sequencing used immunoSEQ multiplex PCR; TCRdb keeps in-frame clones, though not all of them. The sample contains 150,000 to 200,000 clones, 65% to 90% of which appear only once. The sample was peripheral blood. The rearrangement links TRBV3-1 (or the pseudogene TRBV3-2) to TRBJ1-5; D is unclear. This receptor was obtained from a man in his fifties or sixties with active or convalescent COVID-19. CDR3 DNA sequence: TGTGCCAGCAGCCCCGGTCCATTAAGCAATCAGCCCCAGCATTTT. Translated: CASSPGPLSNQPQHF.